This TCR beta chain was profiled in a study of blood T cells in healthy people across ages. For the second PCR, which ran for roughly 6 to 11 cycles, a sample-barcoded 5' primer and a J-beta primer mix were used. Every molecule of cDNA carried a tag from a template-switch adaptor with 12 random nucleotides. TCRdb recomputed calls from the 5' RACE reads with MiXCR, one row per CDR3 protein. The sample includes over 300,000 distinct CDR3 sequences, more than 45% of them seen just once. Donors each provided roughly 9.6 milliliters of peripheral blood. Trimming removed 2 bases at V and 6 bases at J, with 16 bases between. Germline-derived CDR1 and CDR2 are DFQATT and SNEGSKA (reference sequence). This CDR3 is built from 14 residues.

This sequence joins TRBV20-1 and TRBJ2-5; TRBD2 is a possible D gene (5 bases). Sequenced material: blood. This TCR was sampled from a man aged 60-69 years in good health. The CDR3 bases are TGCAGTGCTAGACTCAAAACAGCGGTTCAGACCCAGTACTTC. The encoded protein is CSARLKTAVQTQYF.